The TCR beta chain described here comes from a study of blood T cell repertoires in COVID-19. The data were produced by immunoSEQ multiplex PCR, yet TCRdb's version contains in-frame clones alone and is incomplete. The data hold about 210,000 clones, with about 88% observed a single time. The V gene lost 4 bases and the J gene lost 0 bases, with 7 bases spanning the gap. CDR1 MGHDK and CDR2 SYGVNS come from the germline V gene. This CDR3 has 15 residues. The receptor was derived from a woman of 80 years or more with acute or convalescent COVID-19. V usage is TRBV25-1 and J usage is TRBJ1-6; no clear D. Sequenced: peripheral blood. The CDR3: CASSAGGSYNSPLHF. The CDR3 nucleotides are TGTGCCAGCAGTGCCGGCGGCTCCTATAATTCACCCCTCCACTTT. The whole variable domain, remainder taken from reference TRBV25-1 and TRBJ1-6, is EADIYQTPRYLVIGTGKKITLECSQTMGHDKMYWYQQDPGMELHLIHYSYGVNSTEKGDLSSESTVSRIRTEHFPLTLESARPSHTSQYLCASSAGGSYNSPLHFGNGTRLTVT.